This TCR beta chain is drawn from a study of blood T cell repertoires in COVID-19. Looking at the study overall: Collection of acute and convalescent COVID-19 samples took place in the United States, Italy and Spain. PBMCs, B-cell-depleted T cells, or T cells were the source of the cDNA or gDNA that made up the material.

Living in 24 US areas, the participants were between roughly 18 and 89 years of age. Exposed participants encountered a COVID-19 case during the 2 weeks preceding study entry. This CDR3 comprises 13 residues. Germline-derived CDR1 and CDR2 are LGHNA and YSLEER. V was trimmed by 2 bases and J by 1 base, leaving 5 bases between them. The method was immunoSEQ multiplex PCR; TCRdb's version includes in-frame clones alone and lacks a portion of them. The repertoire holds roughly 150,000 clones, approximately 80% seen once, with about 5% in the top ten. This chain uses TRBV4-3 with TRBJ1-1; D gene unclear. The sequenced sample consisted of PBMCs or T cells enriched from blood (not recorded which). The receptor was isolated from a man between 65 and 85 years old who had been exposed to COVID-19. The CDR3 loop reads CASSQTENTEAFF. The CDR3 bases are TGCGCCAGCAGCCAAACAGAGAACACTGAAGCTTTCTTT.